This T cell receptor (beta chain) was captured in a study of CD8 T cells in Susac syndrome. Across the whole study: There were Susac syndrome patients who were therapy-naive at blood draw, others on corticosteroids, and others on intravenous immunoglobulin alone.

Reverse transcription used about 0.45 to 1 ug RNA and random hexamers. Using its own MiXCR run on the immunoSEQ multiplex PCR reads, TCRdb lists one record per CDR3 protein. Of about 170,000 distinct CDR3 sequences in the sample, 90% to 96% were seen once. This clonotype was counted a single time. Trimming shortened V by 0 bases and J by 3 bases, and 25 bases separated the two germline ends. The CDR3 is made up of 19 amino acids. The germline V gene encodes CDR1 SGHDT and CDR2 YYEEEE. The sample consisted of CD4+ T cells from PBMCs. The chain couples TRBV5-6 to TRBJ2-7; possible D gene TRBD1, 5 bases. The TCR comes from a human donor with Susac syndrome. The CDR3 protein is CASSLEGQLGQWLNYEQYF. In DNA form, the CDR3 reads TGTGCCAGCAGCTTGGAGGGGCAGCTAGGGCAGTGGCTAAACTACGAGCAGTACTTC.